These 6 T cell receptor beta chains originate from one sample sequenced in a study of technical replicates of blood from a few donors. Only in-frame clones appear in the TCRdb table, and some are missing; sequencing was by immunoSEQ multiplex PCR. The sample contains some 60,000 clones, roughly 90% of which appear only once. Sequencing was performed on PBMCs. These receptors were taken from a human donor in good health. Some clones in this sample may be carry-over from other donors' samples.

This clone was counted once. This chain uses TRBV6-5 with TRBJ2-3; 7 bases align to TRBD1. CDR1 and CDR2 from the germline V gene are MNHEY and SVGAGI. CDR3 size: 14 residues. V was pared by 10 bases and J by 1 base, with 8 bases of the junction left unmatched. The CDR3 DNA is TGTGCCACCACTAGGCAGGGGGGCACAGATACGCAGTATTTT. Protein sequence: CATTRQGGTDTQYF.

The chain has TRBV4-2 and TRBJ2-1, with D perhaps matching TRBD1 (6 bases). The V end was cut by 5 bases, the J end by 5 bases, with 22 bases between. The CDR3 contains 17 residues. Germline CDR1 reads LGHNA; CDR2 reads YNFKEQ. DNA of the CDR3: TGTGCCAGCAGCTCAAAAGAGGGGGTTCCGGGCCACAATGAGCAGTTCTTC. Its protein is CASSSKEGVPGHNEQFF.

The chain carries TRBV18 and TRBJ1-2; D is perhaps TRBD1 (5 bases). CDR3 length equals 13 residues. The germline V gene encodes CDR1 KGHSH and CDR2 LQKENI. The V end was cut by 4 bases, the J end by 7 bases, with 13 bases between. CDR3 sequence reads: CASSQGAARGYTF. The CDR3 bases are TGTGCCAGCTCACAAGGGGCAGCACGTGGCTACACCTTC. Full variable domain (missing parts from reference TRBV18 and TRBJ1-2): NAGVMQNPRHLVRRRGQEARLRCSPMKGHSHVYWYRQLPEEGLKFMVYLQKENIIDESGMPKERFSAEFPKEGPSILRIQQVVRGDSAAYFCASSQGAARGYTFGSGTRLTVV.

This clone occurred once. The chain recombines TRBV10-3 with TRBJ2-3; 10 bases fit TRBD1. Germline V gene lookup returns CDR1 ENHRY and CDR2 SYGVKD. V gave up 6 bases and J gave up 5 bases; unmatched junction bases: 2. CDR3 length equals 13 residues. CDR3 residues: CAIRGQGEDTQYF. DNA for the CDR3: TGTGCCATCAGAGGACAGGGGGAAGATACGCAGTATTTT.

This chain links TRBV7-9 with TRBJ2-5; D perhaps matches TRBD1 (6 bases). The CDR3 spans 14 residues. Germline V gives CDR1 SEHNR, CDR2 FQNEAQ (reference sequence). Trimming took off 5 bases at V and 5 bases at J, with 15 bases between the two ends. CDR3 in amino acids: CASSTYTGYETQYF. In DNA, the CDR3 is TGTGCCAGCAGCACTTATACAGGGTACGAGACCCAGTACTTC.

CDR3 coding DNA: TGTGCCAGCGCGCAGGGTTCTACTAATGAAAAACTGTTTTTT. Its protein is CASAQGSTNEKLFF. The V call is TRBV18, the J call TRBJ1-4, with D maybe TRBD1 (5 bases). The V end was cut by 8 bases, the J end by 2 bases, with 12 bases between. Germline values: CDR1 KGHSH, CDR2 LQKENI. CDR3 length: 14 amino acids.